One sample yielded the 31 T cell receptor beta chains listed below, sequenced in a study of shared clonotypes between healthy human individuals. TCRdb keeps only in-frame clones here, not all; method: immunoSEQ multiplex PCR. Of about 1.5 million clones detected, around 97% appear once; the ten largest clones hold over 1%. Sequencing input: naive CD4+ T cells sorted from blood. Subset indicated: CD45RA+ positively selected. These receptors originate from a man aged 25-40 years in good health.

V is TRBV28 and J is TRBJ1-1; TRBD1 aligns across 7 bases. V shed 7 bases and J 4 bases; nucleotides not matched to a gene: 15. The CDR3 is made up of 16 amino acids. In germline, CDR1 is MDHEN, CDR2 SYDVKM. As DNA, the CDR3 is TGTGCCAGCACCCAATGGGCAGGGGGGAAGGGCACTGAAGCTTTCTTT. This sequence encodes CASTQWAGGKGTEAFF. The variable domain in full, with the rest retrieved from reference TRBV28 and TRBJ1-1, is DVKVTQSSRYLVKRTGEKVFLECVQDMDHENMFWYRQDPGLGLRLIYFSYDVKMKEKGDIPEGYSVSREKKERFSLILESASTNQTSMYLCASTQWAGGKGTEAFFGQGTRLTVV.

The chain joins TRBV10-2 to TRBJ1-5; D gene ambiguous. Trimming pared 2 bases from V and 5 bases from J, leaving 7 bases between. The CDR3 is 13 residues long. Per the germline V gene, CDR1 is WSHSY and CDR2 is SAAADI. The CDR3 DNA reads TGCGCCAGCAGTGAGGGAACACATCAGCCCCAGCATTTT. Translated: CASSEGTHQPQHF.

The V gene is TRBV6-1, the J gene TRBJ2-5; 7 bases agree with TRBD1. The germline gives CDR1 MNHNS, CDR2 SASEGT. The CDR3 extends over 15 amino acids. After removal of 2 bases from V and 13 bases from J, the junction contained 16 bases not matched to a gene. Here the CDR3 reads CASSEWTGDLVPRYF. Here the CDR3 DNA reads TGTGCCAGCAGTGAATGGACAGGCGACCTAGTACCCCGGTACTTC.

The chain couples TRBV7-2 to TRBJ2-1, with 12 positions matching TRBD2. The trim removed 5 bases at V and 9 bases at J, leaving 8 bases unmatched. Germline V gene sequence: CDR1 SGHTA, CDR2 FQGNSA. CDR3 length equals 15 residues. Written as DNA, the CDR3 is TGTGCCAGCAGCCGAACACTAGCGGGAGGAAGTGAGCAGTTCTTC. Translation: CASSRTLAGGSEQFF.

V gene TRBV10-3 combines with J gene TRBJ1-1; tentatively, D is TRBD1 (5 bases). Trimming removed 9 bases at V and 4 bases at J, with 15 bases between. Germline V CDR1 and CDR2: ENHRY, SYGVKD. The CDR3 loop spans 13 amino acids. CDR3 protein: CAIALAGSTEAFF. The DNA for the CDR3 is TGTGCCATTGCCCTGGCAGGGAGCACTGAAGCTTTCTTT.

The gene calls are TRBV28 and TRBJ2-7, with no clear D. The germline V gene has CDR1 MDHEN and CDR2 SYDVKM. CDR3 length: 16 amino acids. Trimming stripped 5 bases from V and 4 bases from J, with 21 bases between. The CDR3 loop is CASSPLGREPLYEQYF. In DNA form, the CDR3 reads TGTGCCAGCAGTCCGCTCGGTAGGGAACCCCTGTACGAGCAGTACTTC.

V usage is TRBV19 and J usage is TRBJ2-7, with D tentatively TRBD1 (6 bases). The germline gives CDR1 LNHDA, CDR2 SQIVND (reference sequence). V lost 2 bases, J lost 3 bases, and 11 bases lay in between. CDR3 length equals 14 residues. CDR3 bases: TGTGCCAGTAGTATAACCCGGACAGACTACGAGCAGTACTTC. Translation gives CASSITRTDYEQYF.

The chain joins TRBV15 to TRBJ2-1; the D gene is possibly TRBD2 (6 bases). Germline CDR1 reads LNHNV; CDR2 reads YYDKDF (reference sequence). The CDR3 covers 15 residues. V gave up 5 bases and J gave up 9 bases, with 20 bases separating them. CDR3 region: CATSSRAVRGSEQFF. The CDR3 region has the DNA TGTGCCACCAGCTCCAGAGCCGTCCGGGGGAGTGAGCAGTTCTTC.

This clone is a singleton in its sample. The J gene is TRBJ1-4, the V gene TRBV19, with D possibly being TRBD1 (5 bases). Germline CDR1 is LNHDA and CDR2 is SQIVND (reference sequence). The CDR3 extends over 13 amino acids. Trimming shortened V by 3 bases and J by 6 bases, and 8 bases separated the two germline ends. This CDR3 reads CASSIETDEKLFF. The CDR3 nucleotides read TGTGCCAGTAGTATCGAGACAGATGAAAAACTGTTTTTT. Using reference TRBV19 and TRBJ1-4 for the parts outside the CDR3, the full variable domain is DGGITQSPKYLFRKEGQNVTLSCEQNLNHDAMYWYRQDPGQGLRLIYYSQIVNDFQKGDIAEGYSVSREKKESFPLTVTSAQKNPTAFYLCASSIETDEKLFFGSGTQLSVL.

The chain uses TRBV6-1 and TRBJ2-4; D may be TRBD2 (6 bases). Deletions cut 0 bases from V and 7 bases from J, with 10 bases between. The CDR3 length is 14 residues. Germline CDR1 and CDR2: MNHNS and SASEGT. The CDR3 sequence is CASSEARGRNIQYF. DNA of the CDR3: TGTGCCAGCAGTGAAGCGCGGGGTAGGAACATTCAGTACTTC.

Here the CDR3 DNA reads TGTGCCAGCAGTCATTGGGGGACCCAAAGCTATGGCTACACCTTC. It encodes CASSHWGTQSYGYTF. The chain links TRBV27 to TRBJ1-2, with D maybe TRBD1 (5 bases). V was shortened by 5 bases and J by 4 bases, with 17 bases between the two germline ends. This CDR3 is built from 15 residues. Germline CDR1 and CDR2: MNHEY and SMNVEV (reference sequence).

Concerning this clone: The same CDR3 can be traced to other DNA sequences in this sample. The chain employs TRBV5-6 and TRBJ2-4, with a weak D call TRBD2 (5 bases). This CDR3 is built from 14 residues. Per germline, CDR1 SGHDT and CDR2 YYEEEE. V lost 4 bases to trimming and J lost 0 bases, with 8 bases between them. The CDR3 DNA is TGTGCCAGCAGCCCCGGACTAGCCAAAAACATTCAGTACTTC. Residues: CASSPGLAKNIQYF.

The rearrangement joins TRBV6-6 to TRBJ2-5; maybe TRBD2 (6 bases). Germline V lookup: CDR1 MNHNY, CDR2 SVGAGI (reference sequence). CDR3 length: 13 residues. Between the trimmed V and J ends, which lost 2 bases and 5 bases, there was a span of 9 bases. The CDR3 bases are TGTGCCAGCAGTTACCCCGGGAGCGAGACCCAGTACTTC. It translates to CASSYPGSETQYF.

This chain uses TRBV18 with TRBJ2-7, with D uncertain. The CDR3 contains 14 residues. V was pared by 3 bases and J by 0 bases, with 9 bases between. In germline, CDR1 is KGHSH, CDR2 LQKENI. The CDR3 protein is CASSPSQSSYEQYF. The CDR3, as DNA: TGTGCCAGCTCACCCTCTCAGAGCTCCTACGAGCAGTACTTC.

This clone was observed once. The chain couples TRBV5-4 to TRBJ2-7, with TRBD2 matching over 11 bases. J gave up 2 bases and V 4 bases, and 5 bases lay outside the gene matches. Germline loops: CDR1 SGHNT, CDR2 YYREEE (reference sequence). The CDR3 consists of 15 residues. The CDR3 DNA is TGTGCCAGCAGCCCCCGACTAGCGGGACCCTACGAGCAGTACTTC. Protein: CASSPRLAGPYEQYF.

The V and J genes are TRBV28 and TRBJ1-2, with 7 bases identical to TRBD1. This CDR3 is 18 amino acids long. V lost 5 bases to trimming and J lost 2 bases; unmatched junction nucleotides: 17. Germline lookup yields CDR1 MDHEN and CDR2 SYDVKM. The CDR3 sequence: CASSPRPGQKNLNYGYTF. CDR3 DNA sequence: TGTGCCAGCAGTCCTAGGCCGGGACAGAAAAACTTGAACTATGGCTACACCTTC.

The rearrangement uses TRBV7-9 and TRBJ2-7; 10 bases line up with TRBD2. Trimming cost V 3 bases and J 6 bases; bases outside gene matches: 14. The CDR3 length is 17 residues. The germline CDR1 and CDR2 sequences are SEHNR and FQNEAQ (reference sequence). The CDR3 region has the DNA TGTGCCAGCAGCTTGGGACTAGCGCCTACCCCCCCGCGCGAGCAGTACTTC. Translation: CASSLGLAPTPPREQYF. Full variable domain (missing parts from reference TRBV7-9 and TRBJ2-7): DTGVSQNPRHKITKRGQNVTFRCDPISEHNRLYWYRQTLGQGPEFLTYFQNEAQLEKSRLLSDRFSAERPKGSFSTLEIQRTEQGDSAMYLCASSLGLAPTPPREQYFGPGTRLTVT.

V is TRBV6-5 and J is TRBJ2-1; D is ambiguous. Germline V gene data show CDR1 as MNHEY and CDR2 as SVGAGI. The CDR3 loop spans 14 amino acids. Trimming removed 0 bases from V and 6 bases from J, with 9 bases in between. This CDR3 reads CASSYSVGFNEQFF. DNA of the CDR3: TGTGCCAGCAGTTACTCCGTCGGGTTCAATGAGCAGTTCTTC.

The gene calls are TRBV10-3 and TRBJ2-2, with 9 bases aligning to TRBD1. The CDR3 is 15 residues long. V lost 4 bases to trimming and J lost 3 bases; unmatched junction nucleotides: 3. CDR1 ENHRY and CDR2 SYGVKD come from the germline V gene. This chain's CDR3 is CAISGGQGHTGELFF. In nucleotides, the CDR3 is TGTGCCATCAGTGGGGGACAGGGCCACACCGGGGAGCTGTTTTTT.

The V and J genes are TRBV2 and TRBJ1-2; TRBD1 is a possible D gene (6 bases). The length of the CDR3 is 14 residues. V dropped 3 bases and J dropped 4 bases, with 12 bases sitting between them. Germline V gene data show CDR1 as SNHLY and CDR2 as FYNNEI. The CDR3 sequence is CASSDFGGSYGYTF. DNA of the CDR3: TGTGCCAGCAGTGATTTTGGGGGCAGCTATGGCTACACCTTC. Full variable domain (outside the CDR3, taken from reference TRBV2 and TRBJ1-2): EPEVTQTPSHQVTQMGQEVILRCVPISNHLYFYWYRQILGQKVEFLVSFYNNEISEKSEIFDDQFSVERPDGSNFTLKIRSTKLEDSAMYFCASSDFGGSYGYTFGSGTRLTVV.

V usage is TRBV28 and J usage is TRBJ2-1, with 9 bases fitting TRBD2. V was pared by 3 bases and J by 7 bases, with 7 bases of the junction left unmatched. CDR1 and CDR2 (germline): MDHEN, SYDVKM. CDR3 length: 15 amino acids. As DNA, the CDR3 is TGTGCCAGCAGTTTGCGTAGCGGGAGTTTTAATGAGCAGTTCTTC. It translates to CASSLRSGSFNEQFF.

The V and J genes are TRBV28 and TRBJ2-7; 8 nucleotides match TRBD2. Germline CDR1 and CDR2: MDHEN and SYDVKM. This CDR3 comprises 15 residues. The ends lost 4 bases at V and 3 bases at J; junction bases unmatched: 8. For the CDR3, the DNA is TGTGCCAGCAGTTGGACTGGCGGGAGGAACTACGAGCAGTACTTC. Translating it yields CASSWTGGRNYEQYF.

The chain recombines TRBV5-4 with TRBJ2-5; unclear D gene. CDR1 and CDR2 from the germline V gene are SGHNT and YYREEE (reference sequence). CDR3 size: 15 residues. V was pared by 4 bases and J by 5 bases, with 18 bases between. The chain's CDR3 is CASSRSLGDRETQYF. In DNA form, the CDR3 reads TGTGCCAGCAGCCGGAGTTTAGGCGACCGGGAGACCCAGTACTTC.

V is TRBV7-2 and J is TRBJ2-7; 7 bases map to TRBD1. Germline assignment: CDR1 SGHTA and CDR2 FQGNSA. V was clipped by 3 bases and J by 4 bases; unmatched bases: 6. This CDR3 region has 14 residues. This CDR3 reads CASSLTGQRYEQYF. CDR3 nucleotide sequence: TGTGCCAGCAGCTTGACGGGACAGAGATACGAGCAGTACTTC.

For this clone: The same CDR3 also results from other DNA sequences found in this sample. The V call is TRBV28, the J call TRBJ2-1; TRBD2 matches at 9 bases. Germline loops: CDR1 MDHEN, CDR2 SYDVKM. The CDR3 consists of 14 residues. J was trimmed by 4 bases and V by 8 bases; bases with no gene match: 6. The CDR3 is CASRLADPYNEQFF. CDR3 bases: TGTGCCAGCCGACTAGCGGATCCATACAATGAGCAGTTCTTC.

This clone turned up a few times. CDR3 in DNA: TGTGCCAGCAGAGTCGGGAGGTCCTACGAGCAGTACTTC. Protein sequence: CASRVGRSYEQYF. The gene calls are TRBV2 and TRBJ2-7; 7 bases fit TRBD2. The CDR3 is 13 residues long. V lost 6 bases to trimming and J lost 1 base; unmatched junction nucleotides: 3. In germline, CDR1 is SNHLY, CDR2 FYNNEI. Combining the CDR3 with reference TRBV2 and TRBJ2-7 gives the whole variable domain EPEVTQTPSHQVTQMGQEVILRCVPISNHLYFYWYRQILGQKVEFLVSFYNNEISEKSEIFDDQFSVERPDGSNFTLKIRSTKLEDSAMYFCASRVGRSYEQYFGPGTRLTVT.

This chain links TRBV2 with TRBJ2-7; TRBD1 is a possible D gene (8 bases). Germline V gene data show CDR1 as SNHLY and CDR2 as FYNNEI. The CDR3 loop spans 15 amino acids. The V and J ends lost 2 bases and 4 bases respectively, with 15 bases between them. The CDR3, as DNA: TGTGCCAGCAGTGAAAGCGGGACAGGTCCTTACGAGCAGTACTTC. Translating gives CASSESGTGPYEQYF.

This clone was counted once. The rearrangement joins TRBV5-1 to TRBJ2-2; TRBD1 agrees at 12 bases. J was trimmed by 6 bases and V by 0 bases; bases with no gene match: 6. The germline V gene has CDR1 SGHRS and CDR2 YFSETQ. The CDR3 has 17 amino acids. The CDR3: CASSLEPGQGAAGELFF. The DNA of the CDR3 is TGCGCCAGCAGCTTGGAACCGGGACAGGGGGCGGCCGGGGAGCTGTTTTTT.

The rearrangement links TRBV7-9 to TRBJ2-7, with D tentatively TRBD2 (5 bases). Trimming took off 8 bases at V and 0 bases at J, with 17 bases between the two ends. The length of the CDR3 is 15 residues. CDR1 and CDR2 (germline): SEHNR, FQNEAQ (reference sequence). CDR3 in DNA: TGTGCCAGCCTCGAAGTGGGAGTAAGCTCCTACGAGCAGTACTTC. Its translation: CASLEVGVSSYEQYF. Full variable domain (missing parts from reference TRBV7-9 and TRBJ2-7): DTGVSQNPRHKITKRGQNVTFRCDPISEHNRLYWYRQTLGQGPEFLTYFQNEAQLEKSRLLSDRFSAERPKGSFSTLEIQRTEQGDSAMYLCASLEVGVSSYEQYFGPGTRLTVT.

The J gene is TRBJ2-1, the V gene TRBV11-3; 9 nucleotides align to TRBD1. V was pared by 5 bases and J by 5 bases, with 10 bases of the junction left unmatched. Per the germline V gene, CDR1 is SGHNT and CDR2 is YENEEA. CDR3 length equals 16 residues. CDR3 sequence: CASSAPTGGGNNEQFF. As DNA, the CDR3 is TGTGCCAGCAGCGCCCCGACAGGGGGTGGGAACAATGAGCAGTTCTTC. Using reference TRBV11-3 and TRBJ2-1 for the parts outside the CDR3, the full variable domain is EAGVVQSPRYKIIEKKQPVAFWCNPISGHNTLYWYLQNLGQGPELLIRYENEEAVDDSQLPKDRFSAERLKGVDSTLKIQPAELGDSAVYLCASSAPTGGGNNEQFFGPGTRLTVL.

CDR3 in amino acids: CASSTGTGNTGELFF. CDR3 nucleotides: TGTGCCAGCAGCACTGGGACAGGGAACACCGGGGAGCTGTTTTTT. This rearrangement joins TRBV5-4 to TRBJ2-2; 8 nucleotides line up with TRBD1. The CDR3 runs 15 residues. Germline values: CDR1 SGHNT, CDR2 YYREEE (reference sequence). The V gene end was trimmed by 4 bases and the J gene end by 1 base; junction bases not matched to a gene: 3.